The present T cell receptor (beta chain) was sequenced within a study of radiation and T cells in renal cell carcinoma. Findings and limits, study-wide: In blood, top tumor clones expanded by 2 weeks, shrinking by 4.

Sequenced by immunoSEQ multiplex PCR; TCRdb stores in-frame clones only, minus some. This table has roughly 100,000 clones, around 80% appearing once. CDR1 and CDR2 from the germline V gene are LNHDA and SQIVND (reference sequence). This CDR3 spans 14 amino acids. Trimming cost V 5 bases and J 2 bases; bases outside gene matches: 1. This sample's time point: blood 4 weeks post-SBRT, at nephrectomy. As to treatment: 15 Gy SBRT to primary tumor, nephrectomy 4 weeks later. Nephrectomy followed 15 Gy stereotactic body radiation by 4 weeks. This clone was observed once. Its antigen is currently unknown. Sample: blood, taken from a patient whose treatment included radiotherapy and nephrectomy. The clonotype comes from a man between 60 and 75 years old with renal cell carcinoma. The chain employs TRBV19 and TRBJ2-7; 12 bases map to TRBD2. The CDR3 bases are TGTGCCAGTAGTCGACTAGCGGGAGCCTACGAGCAGTACTTC. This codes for CASSRLAGAYEQYF. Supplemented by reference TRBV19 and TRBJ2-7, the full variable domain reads DGGITQSPKYLFRKEGQNVTLSCEQNLNHDAMYWYRQDPGQGLRLIYYSQIVNDFQKGDIAEGYSVSREKKESFPLTVTSAQKNPTAFYLCASSRLAGAYEQYFGPGTRLTVT.